This TCR beta chain was identified during a study of early T cells in non-severe SARS-CoV-2 infection. In the study overall: Chains were not paired, and sequencing was done on bulk RNA from unsorted whole blood.

Study-level points and caveats: Database matching using VDJdb favored anti-spike CD8 responses, with private and CD4 specificities left missing.

The protocol attached unique molecular identifiers to individual cDNA molecules. TCRdb reanalysed the 5' RACE reads using MiXCR and keeps one entry per CDR3 protein. The data show approximately 79,000 distinct CDR3 sequences, with around 14% seen just once and about 6% held by the top ten. The sample holds a few counts of this clonotype. Its antigen is unknown. V dropped 0 bases and J dropped 0 bases, with 2 bases sitting between them. The CDR3 is 13 amino acids. CDR1 is SGHAT and CDR2 is FQNNGV in the germline V gene. The sequencing input was whole blood. The chain carries TRBV11-2 and TRBJ1-1; D not certain. This TCR came from an adult who was a healthcare worker with PCR-confirmed SARS-CoV-2 infection or an uninfected control (not recorded which). CDR3 bases: TGTGCCAGCAGCTTAGAGATGAACACTGAAGCTTTCTTT. This sequence encodes CASSLEMNTEAFF.